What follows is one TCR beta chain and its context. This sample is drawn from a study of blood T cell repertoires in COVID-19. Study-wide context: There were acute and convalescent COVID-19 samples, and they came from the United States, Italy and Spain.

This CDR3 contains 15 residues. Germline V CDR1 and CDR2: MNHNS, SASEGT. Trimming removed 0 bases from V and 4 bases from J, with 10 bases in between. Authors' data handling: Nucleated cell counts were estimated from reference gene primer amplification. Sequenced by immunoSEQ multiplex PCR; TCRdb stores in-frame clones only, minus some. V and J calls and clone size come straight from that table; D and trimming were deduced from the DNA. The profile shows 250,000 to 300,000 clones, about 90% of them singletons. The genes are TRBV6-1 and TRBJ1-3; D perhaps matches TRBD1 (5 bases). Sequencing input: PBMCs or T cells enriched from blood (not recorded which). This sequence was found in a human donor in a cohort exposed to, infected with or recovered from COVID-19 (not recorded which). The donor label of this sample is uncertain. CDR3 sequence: CASSEAKGHGNTIYF. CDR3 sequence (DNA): TGTGCCAGCAGTGAAGCAAAGGGGCACGGAAACACCATATATTTT.